This T cell receptor beta chain is from a study of PD-1 blockade in classical Hodgkin lymphoma. Study context: Patients had nivolumab dosed at 3 mg/kg, delivered intravenously every 2 weeks. Study-wide points: At C4D1, TCR diversity had climbed significantly for CD4+ cells, though not for CD8+ cells. Baseline diversity was lower in partial responders and progressors than complete responders.

The CDR3 sequence is 12 residues long. Trimming removed 1 base at V and 5 bases at J, with 4 bases between. Germline V lookup: CDR1 KGHSH, CDR2 LQKENI. Sequencing used immunoSEQ multiplex PCR; TCRdb keeps in-frame clones, though not all of them. Among roughly 8,000 clones listed, roughly 87% were seen once. Time point reported: cycle 4 day 1 (C4D1), after less than seven weeks of nivolumab. No patient escaped relapse after autologous stem cell transplantation, and brentuximab vedotin exposure varied. A note on this clone: Its antigen remains unknown.

Sequenced material: peripheral blood mononuclear cells (PBMCs), taken before the fourth cycle of nivolumab. The TCR originated in a human donor with classical Hodgkin lymphoma. The J gene is TRBJ2-3, the V gene TRBV18; D ambiguous. CDR3 sequence: CASSPRVDTQYF. CDR3 DNA: TGTGCCAGCTCACCACGAGTAGATACGCAGTATTTT.